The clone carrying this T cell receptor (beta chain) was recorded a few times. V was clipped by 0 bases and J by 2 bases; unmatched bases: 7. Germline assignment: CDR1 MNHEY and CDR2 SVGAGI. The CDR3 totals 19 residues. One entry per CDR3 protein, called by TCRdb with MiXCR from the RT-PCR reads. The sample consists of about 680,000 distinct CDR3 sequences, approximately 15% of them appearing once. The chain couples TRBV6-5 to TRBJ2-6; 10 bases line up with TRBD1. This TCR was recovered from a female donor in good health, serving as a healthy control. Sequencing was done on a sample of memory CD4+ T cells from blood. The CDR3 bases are TGTGCCAGCAGTTACTCGGGACAGGGGATGACAACTGGGGCCAACGTCCTGACTTTC. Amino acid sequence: CASSYSGQGMTTGANVLTF.